The 18 T cell receptor beta chains below come from one sample, sequenced in a study of T cells in localized non-small cell lung cancer. Method: immunoSEQ multiplex PCR; TCRdb's copy keeps in-frame clones and lacks some. The sample shows 25,000 or so clones, roughly 88% of them seen only once. This specimen was PBMCs, taken before any cancer treatment. These receptors were taken from a man aged 40 to 75 with stage II lung adenocarcinoma.

This clone was seen only once. Germline and junction disagree at one end, which may indicate a read error. The gene calls are TRBV19 and TRBJ1-3; possibly TRBD1 for D (6 bases). Germline-derived CDR1 and CDR2 are LNHDA and SQIVND (reference sequence). The CDR3 is 14 amino acids. Here the CDR3 DNA reads TGTGCCAGTAGGATAGGGGGTTCTGGAAACACCATATATTTT. As protein: CASRIGGSGNTIYF.

The V gene is TRBV5-8, the J gene TRBJ1-1, with 9 bases that match TRBD1. Trimming took 3 bases from V and 4 from J; bases not matched to a gene: 10. Germline CDR1 is SGHTS and CDR2 is YDEGEE. The CDR3 has 16 residues. Here the CDR3 reads CASSSFTGGRSTEAFF. CDR3 nucleotides: TGTGCCAGCAGCTCATTTACAGGGGGCAGAAGCACTGAAGCTTTCTTT. Filled out from reference TRBV5-8 and TRBJ1-1, the complete variable domain reads EAGVTQSPTHLIKTRGQQATLRCSPISGHTSVYWYQQALGLGLQFLLWYDEGEERNRGNFPPRFSGRQFPNYSSELNVNALELEDSALYLCASSSFTGGRSTEAFFGQGTRLTVV.

The rearrangement uses TRBV19 and TRBJ1-1, with a possible D match to TRBD1 (6 bases). In germline, CDR1 is LNHDA, CDR2 SQIVND (reference sequence). The CDR3 has 14 residues. V was pared by 3 bases and J by 5 bases, with 13 bases between. The CDR3 coding sequence is TGTGCCAGTAGTATCAGGGGAAGGGAGACTGAAGCTTTCTTT. Protein: CASSIRGRETEAFF.

For the CDR3, the DNA is TGTGCCAGCAGCCCCAGCGGGGGGCGGGACCAGTACTTC. Its translation: CASSPSGGRDQYF. The J gene is TRBJ2-5, the V gene TRBV7-2; 9 bases match TRBD2. The germline CDR1 and CDR2 sequences are SGHTA and FQGNSA. CDR3 size: 13 residues. Losses at the gene ends were 5 bases for V and 10 bases for J; bases not matched to a gene: 8.

V and J are TRBV25-1 and TRBJ1-1; 8 nucleotides match TRBD1. The CDR3 is 11 residues long. Unmatched junction bases numbered 4, after V lost 11 bases and J lost 5 bases. Looked up from germline, CDR1 is MGHDK and CDR2 is SYGVNS. The CDR3 sequence: CAVYRGTEAFF. DNA of the CDR3: TGTGCCGTGTACAGGGGGACTGAAGCTTTCTTT.

This clone was detected only once. This sequence joins TRBV7-2 and TRBJ2-1; possibly TRBD1 for D (6 bases). Trimming cost V 2 bases and J 7 bases, with 15 bases left between them. This CDR3 is built from 15 residues. The germline V gene encodes CDR1 SGHTA and CDR2 FQGNSA. The CDR3 sequence: CASSLWAGDNNEQFF. DNA for the CDR3: TGTGCCAGCAGCTTATGGGCAGGGGATAATAATGAGCAGTTCTTC. Supplemented by reference TRBV7-2 and TRBJ2-1, the full variable domain reads GAGVSQSPSNKVTEKGKDVELRCDPISGHTALYWYRQSLGQGLEFLIYFQGNSAPDKSGLPSDRFSAERTGGSVSTLTIQRTQQEDSAVYLCASSLWAGDNNEQFFGPGTRLTVL.

The rearrangement joins TRBV6-1 to TRBJ2-3; 8 positions match TRBD2. The V and J ends lost 4 bases and 3 bases, in that order; junction bases with no gene match: 6. The CDR3 totals 15 residues. Germline CDR1 is MNHNS and CDR2 is SASEGT. The CDR3 nucleotides are TGTGCCAGCAGTGCCGGGACTAGAGAAACAGATACGCAGTATTTT. Protein: CASSAGTRETDTQYF.

V is TRBV4-2 and J is TRBJ1-3; D not resolved. CDR1 is LGHNA, CDR2 YNFKEQ, per germline. V shed 0 bases and J shed 4 bases, with 13 bases lying between them. The CDR3 covers 16 residues. DNA of the CDR3: TGTGCCAGCAGCCAAGACTTTAGGACGACGGGAAACACCATATATTTT. Translation: CASSQDFRTTGNTIYF.

The V and J genes are TRBV7-3 and TRBJ2-2; D might be TRBD2 (6 bases). The germline V gene has CDR1 SGHTA and CDR2 FQGTGA. The CDR3 contains 16 residues. V was pared by 5 bases and J by 0 bases, with 13 bases between. CDR3 protein: CASSPSGGTNTGELFF. DNA for the CDR3: TGTGCCAGCAGCCCTTCGGGCGGGACGAACACCGGGGAGCTGTTTTTT.

CDR3 protein: CAFGGRFNEKLFF. CDR3 coding DNA: TGTGCCTTTGGGGGGAGATTTAATGAAAAACTGTTTTTT. This chain joins TRBV30 and TRBJ1-4; tentatively, D is TRBD1 (5 bases). This CDR3 is 13 amino acids long. Trimming took off 7 bases at V and 4 bases at J, with 13 bases between the two ends. Germline V gives CDR1 GTSNPN, CDR2 SVGIG (reference sequence). Variable domain in full (rest from reference TRBV30 and TRBJ1-4): SQTIHQWPATLVQPVGSPLSLECTVEGTSNPNLYWYRQAAGRGLQLLFYSVGIGQISSEVPQNLSASRPQDRQFILSSKKLLLSDSGFYLCAFGGRFNEKLFFGSGTQLSVL.

The count of this clone is one. J is TRBJ2-5 and V is TRBV4-1, with D maybe TRBD2 (6 bases). The germline V gene encodes CDR1 MGHRA and CDR2 YSYEKL. V was cut by 2 bases and J by 4 bases, with 20 bases left in between. This CDR3 spans 17 amino acids. Written as DNA, the CDR3 is TGCGCCAGCAGCCAAATCGCGGGACCACGAGTAGTAGAGACCCAGTACTTC. Translation gives CASSQIAGPRVVETQYF.

This chain uses TRBV27 with TRBJ2-2; the D is unclear. The CDR3 covers 14 residues. Germline V gives CDR1 MNHEY, CDR2 SMNVEV (reference sequence). Deletions cut 0 bases from V and 0 bases from J, with 2 bases between. In nucleotides, the CDR3 is TGTGCCAGCAGTTTATCCACGAACACCGGGGAGCTGTTTTTT. Protein product: CASSLSTNTGELFF.

CDR3 in DNA: TGTGCCAGCAGTTCGGGACTCCTTAGCAATCAGCCCCAGCATTTT. This sequence encodes CASSSGLLSNQPQHF. The chain combines TRBV6-5 with TRBJ1-5; TRBD1 is a possible D gene (5 bases). Trimming left V 4 bases short and J 0 bases short, with 10 bases between. Germline-derived CDR1 and CDR2 are MNHEY and SVGAGI. The CDR3 loop spans 15 amino acids.

The chain employs TRBV30 and TRBJ2-3, with D perhaps TRBD1 or TRBD2 (6 bases each). Trimming cost V 5 bases and J 6 bases, with 21 bases left between them. Germline V gene lookup returns CDR1 GTSNPN and CDR2 SVGIG (reference sequence). The CDR3 is made up of 15 amino acids. Written as DNA, the CDR3 is TGTGCCTGGGGGGATAGCGGTTCCCAGGGGGATACGCAGTATTTT. Amino acids: CAWGDSGSQGDTQYF.

V usage is TRBV7-9 and J usage is TRBJ2-1, with D possibly TRBD2 on 6 matching bases. Germline V CDR1 and CDR2: SEHNR, FQNEAQ (reference sequence). The CDR3 has 14 residues. Between the trimmed V and J ends, which lost 5 bases and 5 bases, there was a span of 13 bases. The CDR3 region is CASSPSGRNNEQFF. The CDR3 DNA follows: TGTGCCAGCAGCCCCTCGGGGAGGAACAATGAGCAGTTCTTC.

This sequence joins TRBV10-2 and TRBJ1-2; 12 nucleotides line up with TRBD1. With 8 bases clipped from V and 10 bases from J, the junction kept 11 bases outside the gene matches. There are 14 residues in the CDR3. The germline gives CDR1 WSHSY, CDR2 SAAADI. CDR3 amino acids: CASLEPGTGGLYTF. CDR3 in DNA: TGCGCCAGCCTAGAACCAGGGACAGGGGGCCTCTACACCTTC.

As for this clone: This sample includes further DNA sequences coding for the same CDR3. This sequence joins TRBV2 and TRBJ2-7; no clear D gene. The germline V gene encodes CDR1 SNHLY and CDR2 FYNNEI. The CDR3 is 12 amino acids. Trimming took off 1 base at V and 4 bases at J, with 5 bases between the two ends. DNA of the CDR3: TGTGCCAGCAGTGAAGGGCTTTACGAGCAGTACTTC. This codes for CASSEGLYEQYF.

The chain links TRBV11-1 to TRBJ2-2, with 7 bases aligning to TRBD1. Germline V CDR1 and CDR2: SGHAT, FQDESV (reference sequence). This CDR3 has 16 residues. V was clipped by 5 bases and J by 1 base; unmatched bases: 7. The CDR3, as DNA: TGTGCCAGCAGCCTAGACAGGGTGGGGAACACCGGGGAGCTGTTTTTT. Its translation: CASSLDRVGNTGELFF.